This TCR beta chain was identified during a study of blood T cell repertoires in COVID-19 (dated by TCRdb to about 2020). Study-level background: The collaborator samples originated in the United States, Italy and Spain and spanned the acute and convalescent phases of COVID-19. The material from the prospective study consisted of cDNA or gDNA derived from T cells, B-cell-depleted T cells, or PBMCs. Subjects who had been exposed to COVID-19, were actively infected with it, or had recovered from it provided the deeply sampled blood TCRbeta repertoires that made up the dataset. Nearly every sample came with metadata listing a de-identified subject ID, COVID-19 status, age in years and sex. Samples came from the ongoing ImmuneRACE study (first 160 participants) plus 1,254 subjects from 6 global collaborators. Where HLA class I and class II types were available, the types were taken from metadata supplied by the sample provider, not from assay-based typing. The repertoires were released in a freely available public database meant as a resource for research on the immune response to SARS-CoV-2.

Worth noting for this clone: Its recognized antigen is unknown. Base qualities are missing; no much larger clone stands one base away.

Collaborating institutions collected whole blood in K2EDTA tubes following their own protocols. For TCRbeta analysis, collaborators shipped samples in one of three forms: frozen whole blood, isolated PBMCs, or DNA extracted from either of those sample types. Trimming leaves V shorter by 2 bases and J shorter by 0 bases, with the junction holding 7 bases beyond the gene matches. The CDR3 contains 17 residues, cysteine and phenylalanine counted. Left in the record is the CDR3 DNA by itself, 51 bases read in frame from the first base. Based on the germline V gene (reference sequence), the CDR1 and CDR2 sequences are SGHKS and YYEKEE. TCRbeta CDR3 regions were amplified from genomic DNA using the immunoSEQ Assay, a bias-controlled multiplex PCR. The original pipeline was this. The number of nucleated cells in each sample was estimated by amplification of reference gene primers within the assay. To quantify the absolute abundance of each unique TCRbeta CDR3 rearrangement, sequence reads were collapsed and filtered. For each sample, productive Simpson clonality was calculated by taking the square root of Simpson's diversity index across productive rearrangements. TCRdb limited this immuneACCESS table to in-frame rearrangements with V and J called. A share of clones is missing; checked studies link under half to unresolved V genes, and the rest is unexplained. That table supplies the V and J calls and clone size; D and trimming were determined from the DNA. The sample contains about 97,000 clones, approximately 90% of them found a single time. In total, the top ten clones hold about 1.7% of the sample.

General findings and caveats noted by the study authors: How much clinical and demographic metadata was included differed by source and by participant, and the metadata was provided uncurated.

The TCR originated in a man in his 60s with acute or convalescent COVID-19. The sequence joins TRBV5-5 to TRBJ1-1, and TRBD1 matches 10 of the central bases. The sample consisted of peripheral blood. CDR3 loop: CASSFGTGDFMNTEAFF. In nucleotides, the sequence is TGTGCCAGCAGCTTCGGGACAGGGGATTTTATGAACACTGAAGCTTTCTTT.